This TCR beta chain comes out of a study of blood T cell repertoires in COVID-19. This CDR3 is built from 16 residues. Germline CDR1 is MGHRA and CDR2 is YSYEKL. With 5 bases removed from V and 3 bases from J, the gap between germline ends came to 17 bases. It was during active infection that Seattle patients were enrolled and then longitudinally followed. Profiled with immunoSEQ multiplex PCR; TCRdb holds only in-frame clones, not every one. The table lists about 420,000 clones, around nine tenths of them singletons. V and J are TRBV4-1 and TRBJ2-1, with D perhaps matching TRBD2 (5 bases). Source material: peripheral blood. The sequence was collected from a young man with COVID-19, enrolled during active disease. The CDR3 reads CASSFPLTGYYNEQFF. Written as DNA, the CDR3 is TGCGCCAGCAGCTTCCCTTTAACGGGGTACTACAATGAGCAGTTCTTC.